This entry lists 18 T cell receptor beta chains sequenced from one sample in a study of Ad26.COV2.S vaccination and SARS-CoV-2 variants (dated by TCRdb to the early 2020s). The treatment or condition label for this specimen denotes: over 15 received Ad26.COV2.S at low or high dose, single or two shots; 5 received placebo; per-sample allocation not given. Repertoires of vaccine and placebo recipients were sequenced from samples taken on day 63 after the first injection. Library preparation used the immunoSEQ multiplex PCR assay. TCRdb retrieved this table from immuneACCESS and kept in-frame rearrangements only. Not all clones are present; in checked studies, unresolved V genes account for under half, and no reason is known for the remainder. This sample lists 330,000 or so clones; roughly nine tenths were detected once. 5.5% of the sample belongs to the ten largest clones. This sample comprised peripheral blood, obtained in a trial of Ad26.COV2.S vaccine versus placebo. The receptors derive from a person aged 18-60 years who received the Ad26.COV2.S COVID-19 vaccine or a placebo.

The chain uses TRBV9 and TRBJ2-7; 9 bases are a match to TRBD1. Germline assignment: CDR1 SGDLS and CDR2 YYNGEE. This CDR3 has 15 amino acids. V shed 4 bases, J shed 2 bases, and the junction held 7 bases outside the gene matches. The CDR3 loop reads CASSPRQGGTYEQYF. The CDR3 coding sequence is TGTGCCAGCAGCCCACGACAGGGGGGGACCTACGAGCAGTACTTC.

This chain joins TRBV6-5 and TRBJ2-7; possible D gene TRBD1, 6 bases. Per germline, CDR1 MNHEY and CDR2 SVGAGI. The V end lost 11 bases, the J end lost 6 bases, and 23 bases lay between the germline ends. The CDR3 is made up of 14 amino acids. In nucleotides, the CDR3 is TGTGCCGTAGGACAGCGGATGAAGGAGGTCGAGCAGTACTTC. This codes for CAVGQRMKEVEQYF.

V and J are TRBV3-1 (or the pseudogene TRBV3-2) and TRBJ1-2; 8 positions agree with TRBD1. Germline lookup yields CDR1 LGHDT and CDR2 YNNKEL (reference sequence). CDR3 length: 17 residues. The V segment lost 1 base and the J segment 4 bases; nucleotides outside the gene matches: 11. CDR3 loop: CASSQARGRGRPYGYTF. Here the CDR3 DNA reads TGTGCCAGCAGCCAAGCTAGGGGCAGGGGGCGCCCCTATGGCTACACCTTC.

The rearrangement uses TRBV29-1 and TRBJ2-3; D is uncertain. V was clipped by 5 bases and J by 6 bases, with 12 bases between them. The CDR3 is 12 residues long. CDR1 SQVTM and CDR2 ANQGSEA come from the germline V gene. The CDR3 DNA reads as TGCAGCGTTACGGTCCTTTTGGATACGCAGTATTTT. It encodes CSVTVLLDTQYF.

This clone has just one count. The chain combines TRBV7-8 with TRBJ1-1; no reliable D call. The germline V and J ends were trimmed by 3 bases and 2 bases, with 16 bases remaining between them. The CDR3 is 16 amino acids. Germline CDR1 reads SGHVS; CDR2 reads FQNEAQ. The CDR3 here is CASSFSKITANTEAFF. CDR3 DNA sequence: TGTGCCAGCAGCTTTTCGAAGATAACAGCTAACACTGAAGCTTTCTTT.

The chain carries TRBV7-2 and TRBJ2-7; 9 bases are shared with TRBD2. V trimming: 2 bases; J trimming: 3 bases; junction bases outside the gene matches: 14. CDR3 length: 18 residues. Per germline, CDR1 SGHTA and CDR2 FQGNSA. CDR3 in DNA: TGTGCCAGCAGCTTACTGCTAGCGGGGAGCCCTACTCTCTACGAGCAGTACTTC. Translation: CASSLLLAGSPTLYEQYF.

Regarding this clone: The germline gene is not matched at one end of the junction; a read error may be the cause. The chain is built from TRBV5-8 and TRBJ1-2; D not resolved. The CDR3 spans 12 residues. The V gene's germline CDR1 is SGHTS and CDR2 YDEGEE. DNA of the CDR3: TGTGCCAGCAGCTTGGAGGCAGGAGGCTACGCCTTC. This encodes CASSLEAGGYAF.

This clone was seen only once. The V and J genes are TRBV7-6 and TRBJ1-1; no clear D gene. The V end was cut by 6 bases, the J end by 0 bases, with 11 bases between. This CDR3 is 14 amino acids long. Germline values: CDR1 SGHVS, CDR2 FNYEAQ. In nucleotides, the CDR3 is TGTGCCAGCAGTTCACTAAGGTTGAACACTGAAGCTTTCTTT. Translating it yields CASSSLRLNTEAFF.

In nucleotides, the CDR3 is TGTGCCATCAGTGAGTCGGCGGGAGGGGTTTACGAGCAGTACGTC. The encoded protein is CAISESAGGVYEQYV. The chain joins TRBV10-3 to TRBJ2-7; 9 nucleotides agree with TRBD2. Germline CDR1 reads ENHRY; CDR2 reads SYGVKD. V gave up 0 bases and J gave up 4 bases; unmatched junction bases: 4. The CDR3 extends over 15 amino acids.

CDR3 region: CAIRDGLNEKLFF. CDR3 nucleotides: TGTGCCATCCGGGACGGACTAAATGAAAAACTGTTTTTT. The chain recombines TRBV10-3 with TRBJ1-4, with D tentatively TRBD1 (5 bases). Trimming took 8 bases from V and 5 from J, leaving 12 bases between them. Germline V lookup: CDR1 ENHRY, CDR2 SYGVKD. The CDR3 totals 13 residues.

The CDR3 DNA sequence: TGTGCCAGTAGTGTCTTAGCGGGGGGCGGCGACCTTTTTAACAATGAGCAGTTCTTC. The encoded protein is CASSVLAGGGDLFNNEQFF. V usage is TRBV19 and J usage is TRBJ2-1; 10 nucleotides agree with TRBD2. V shed 5 bases, J shed 5 bases, and the junction held 18 bases outside the gene matches. Germline CDR1 and CDR2: LNHDA and SQIVND (reference sequence). There are 19 residues in the CDR3.

Only a few counts were recorded for this clone. The genes are TRBV7-9 and TRBJ2-5; TRBD2 is a possible D gene (5 bases). The germline V gene encodes CDR1 SEHNR and CDR2 FQNEAQ (reference sequence). V was cut by 8 bases and J by 5 bases, with 9 bases left in between. The CDR3 has 11 residues. The CDR3 nucleotides read TGTGCCAGCTTTACGGGGGAGACCCAGTACTTC. Translation gives CASFTGETQYF.

The V call is TRBV27, the J call TRBJ1-4; the D gene is possibly TRBD1 (5 bases). The germline V gene has CDR1 MNHEY and CDR2 SMNVEV (reference sequence). The CDR3 is 13 residues long. V was shortened by 6 bases and J by 10 bases, with 15 bases between the two germline ends. CDR3 protein: CASSLDLGGKLFF. The CDR3, as DNA: TGTGCCAGCAGCCTAGACTTGGGGGGAAAACTGTTTTTT. The complete variable domain, with remaining parts taken from reference TRBV27 and TRBJ1-4, reads EAQVTQNPRYLITVTGKKLTVTCSQNMNHEYMSWYRQDPGLGLRQIYYSMNVEVTDKGDVPEGYKVSRKEKRNFPLILESPSPNQTSLYFCASSLDLGGKLFFGSGTQLSVL.

The rearrangement uses TRBV5-1 and TRBJ1-5; D remains unclear. This CDR3 contains 15 residues. Trimming took 5 bases from V and 3 from J, leaving 15 bases between them. The germline CDR1 and CDR2 sequences are SGHRS and YFSETQ. The CDR3, as DNA: TGCGCCAGCAGTTCAAAGGCAGACGACAATCAGCCCCAGCATTTT. It yields the protein CASSSKADDNQPQHF.

The rearrangement links TRBV24-1 to TRBJ2-3; D may be TRBD2 (5 bases). V lost 9 bases, J lost 0 bases, and 9 bases lay in between. Germline CDR1 is KGHDR and CDR2 is SFDVKD. There are 13 residues in the CDR3. The CDR3 nucleotides read TGTGCCACCGAGGACTTGAGCACAGATACGCAGTATTTT. The encoded protein is CATEDLSTDTQYF.

The chain has TRBV4-3 and TRBJ1-4, with a possible D match to TRBD1 (5 bases). V lost 0 bases, J lost 6 bases, and 23 bases lay in between. The germline gives CDR1 LGHNA, CDR2 YSLEER. The CDR3 extends over 19 amino acids. Written as DNA, the CDR3 is TGCGCCAGCAGCCAAGATCAGGGAGGAGGAATGGCTGGGCATGAAAAACTGTTTTTT. Translation: CASSQDQGGGMAGHEKLFF.

The rearrangement uses TRBV30 and TRBJ1-2, with D possibly matching TRBD1 (5 bases). The CDR3 extends over 13 amino acids. Germline loops: CDR1 GTSNPN, CDR2 SVGIG (reference sequence). The germline V and J ends were trimmed by 5 bases and 7 bases, with 17 bases remaining between them. The CDR3 sequence: CAWAPFGRGGYTF. In DNA, the CDR3 is TGTGCCTGGGCCCCCTTTGGAAGGGGTGGCTACACCTTC.

This chain connects TRBV7-2 to TRBJ1-5; 9 bases map to TRBD1. The trim removed 1 base at V and 8 bases at J, leaving 6 bases unmatched. The CDR3 has 15 amino acids. The germline V gene has CDR1 SGHTA and CDR2 FQGNSA. CDR3 sequence reads: CASSLGPGQGEPQHF. The CDR3 DNA reads TGTGCCAGCAGCTTAGGACCGGGACAGGGAGAGCCCCAGCATTTT.